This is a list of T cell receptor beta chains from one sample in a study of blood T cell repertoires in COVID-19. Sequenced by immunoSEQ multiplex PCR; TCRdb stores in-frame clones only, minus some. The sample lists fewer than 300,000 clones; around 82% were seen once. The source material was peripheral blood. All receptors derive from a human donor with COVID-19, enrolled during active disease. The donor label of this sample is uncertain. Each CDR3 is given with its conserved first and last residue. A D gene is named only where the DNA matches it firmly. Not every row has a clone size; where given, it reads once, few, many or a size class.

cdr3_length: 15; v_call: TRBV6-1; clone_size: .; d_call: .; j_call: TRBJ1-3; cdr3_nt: TGTGCCAGCAGTGAAGGACCGAGGCGGGGAAACACCATATATTTT; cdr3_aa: CASSEGPRRGNTIYF
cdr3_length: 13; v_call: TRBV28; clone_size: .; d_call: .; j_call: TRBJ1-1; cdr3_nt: TGTGCCACCCACAGCCCCGGGGGCACTGAAGCTTTCTTT; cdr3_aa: CATHSPGGTEAFF
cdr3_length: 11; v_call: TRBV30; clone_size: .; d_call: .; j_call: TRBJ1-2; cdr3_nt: TGTGCCTGGAGTGGGCAGGGTGGCTACACCTTC; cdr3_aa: CAWSGQGGYTF
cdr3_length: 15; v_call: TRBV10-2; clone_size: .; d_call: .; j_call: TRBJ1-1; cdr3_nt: TGCGCCAGCAGCTTATCAATCCAGGGTGGGACTGAAGCTTTCTTT; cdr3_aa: CASSLSIQGGTEAFF
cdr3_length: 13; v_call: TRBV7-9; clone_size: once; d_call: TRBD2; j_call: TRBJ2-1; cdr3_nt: TGTGCCAGCCCTAGCGGGAGGGCAGATGAGCAGTTCTTC; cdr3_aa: CASPSGRADEQFF
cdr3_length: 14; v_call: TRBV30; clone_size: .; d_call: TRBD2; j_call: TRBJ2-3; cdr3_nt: TGTGCCTGGAGACTAGCGGGGAGCACAGATACGCAGTATTTT; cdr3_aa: CAWRLAGSTDTQYF
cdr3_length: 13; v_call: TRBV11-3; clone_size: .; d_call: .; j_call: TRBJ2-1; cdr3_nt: TGTGCCAGCAGCTCAGGATCCTACAATGAGCAGTTCTTC; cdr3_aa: CASSSGSYNEQFF
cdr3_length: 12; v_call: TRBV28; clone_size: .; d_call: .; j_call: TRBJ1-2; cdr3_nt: TGTGCCAGCAACAAAAATAACTATGGCTACACCTTC; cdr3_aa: CASNKNNYGYTF
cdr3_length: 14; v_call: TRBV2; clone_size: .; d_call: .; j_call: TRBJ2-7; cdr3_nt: TGTGCCAGCAAGTTAGAGGGTACCTCCTACGAGCAGTACTTC; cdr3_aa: CASKLEGTSYEQYF
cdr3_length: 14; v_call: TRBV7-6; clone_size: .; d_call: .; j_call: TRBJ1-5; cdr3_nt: TGTGCCAGCAGCTGGGGAGGGAGCAATCAGCCCCAGCATTTT; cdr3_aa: CASSWGGSNQPQHF
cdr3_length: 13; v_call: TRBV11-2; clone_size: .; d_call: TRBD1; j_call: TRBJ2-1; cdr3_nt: TGTGCCAGCAGCATGACAGGGCAGAATGAGCAGTTCTTC; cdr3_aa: CASSMTGQNEQFF
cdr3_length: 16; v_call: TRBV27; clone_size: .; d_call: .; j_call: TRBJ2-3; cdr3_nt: TGTGCCAGCAGTCTACAAGGGCAACGGGGATACGATACGCAGTATTTT; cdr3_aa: CASSLQGQRGYDTQYF
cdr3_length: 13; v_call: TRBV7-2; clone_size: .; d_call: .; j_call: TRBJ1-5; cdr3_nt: TGTGCCAGCAGCGGGACGGGGGATCAGCCCCAGCATTTT; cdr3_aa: CASSGTGDQPQHF
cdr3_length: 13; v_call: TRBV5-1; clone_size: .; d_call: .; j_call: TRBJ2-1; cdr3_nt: TGCGCCAGCAGCTTGGGCGTCTACAATGAGCAGTTCTTC; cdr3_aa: CASSLGVYNEQFF
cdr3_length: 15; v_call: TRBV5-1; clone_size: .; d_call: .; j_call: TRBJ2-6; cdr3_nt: TGCGCCAGCAGCTTTACAGGGTCTGGGGCCAACGTCCTGACTTTC; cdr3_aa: CASSFTGSGANVLTF
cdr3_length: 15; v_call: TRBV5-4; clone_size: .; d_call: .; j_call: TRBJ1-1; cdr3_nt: TGTGCCAGCAGCCCCCCAGGGGAGCTTTACACTGAAGCTTTCTTT; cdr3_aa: CASSPPGELYTEAFF
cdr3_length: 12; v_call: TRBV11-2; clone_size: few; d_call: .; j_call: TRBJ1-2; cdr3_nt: TGTGCCAGCAGCGCGTACTTCCAGGGGTACACCTTC; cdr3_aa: CASSAYFQGYTF
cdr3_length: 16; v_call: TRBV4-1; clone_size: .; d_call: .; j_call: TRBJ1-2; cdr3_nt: TGCGCCAGCAGACCCGCTCCCAGGGGCGCTAACTATGGCTACACCTTC; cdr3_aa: CASRPAPRGANYGYTF
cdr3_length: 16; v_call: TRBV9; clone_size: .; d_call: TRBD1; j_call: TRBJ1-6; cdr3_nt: TGTGCCAGCAGCTGGGGCGGGGACAGCAATAATTCACCCCTCCACTTT; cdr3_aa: CASSWGGDSNNSPLHF
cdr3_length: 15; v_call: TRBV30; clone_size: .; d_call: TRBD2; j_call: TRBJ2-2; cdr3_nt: TGTGCCTGGGGTGGACTAGCGGGAGTAACCGGGGAGCTGTTTTTT; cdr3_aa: CAWGGLAGVTGELFF